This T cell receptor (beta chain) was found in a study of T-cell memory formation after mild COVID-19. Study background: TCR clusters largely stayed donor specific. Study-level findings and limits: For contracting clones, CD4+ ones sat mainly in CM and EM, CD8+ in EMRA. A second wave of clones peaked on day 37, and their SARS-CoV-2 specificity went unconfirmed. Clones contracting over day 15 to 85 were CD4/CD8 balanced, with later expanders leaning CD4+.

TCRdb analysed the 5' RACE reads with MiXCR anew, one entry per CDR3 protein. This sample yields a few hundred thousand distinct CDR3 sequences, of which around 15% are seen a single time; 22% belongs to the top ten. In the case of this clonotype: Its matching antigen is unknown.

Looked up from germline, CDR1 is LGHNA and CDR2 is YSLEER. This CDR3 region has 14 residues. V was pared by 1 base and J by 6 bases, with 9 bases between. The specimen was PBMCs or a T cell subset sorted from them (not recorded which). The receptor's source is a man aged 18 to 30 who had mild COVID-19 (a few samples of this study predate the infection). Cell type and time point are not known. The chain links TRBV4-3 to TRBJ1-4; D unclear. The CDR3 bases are TGCGCCAGCAGCCAAGGTGGGAGGGATGAAAAACTGTTTTTT. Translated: CASSQGGRDEKLFF.